In its sample, the clone carrying this T cell receptor (beta chain) was seen many times. The antigen is unknown. This entry belongs to a study of T cells in Graves' hyperthyroidism and ophthalmopathy. Amplification targeted TCR beta CDR3 regions from RNA transcripts. RT-PCR in the first round (using the HTBI primer set) targeted the TCR CDR3. TCRdb independently ran MiXCR on the multiplex PCR reads; one entry per CDR3 protein. The profile shows roughly 57,000 distinct CDR3 sequences, under 70% of them singletons. With 0 bases removed from V and 3 bases from J, the gap between germline ends came to 9 bases. Per the germline V gene, CDR1 is MGHRA and CDR2 is YSYEKL. The CDR3 length is 15 residues. Findings of the study overall: Blood also held most thyroid clonotypes expanded beyond 0.001. The model made its ophthalmopathy prediction, and onset followed a median roughly 6.5 months later.

Diagnoses were made from clinical symptoms, serum measures (thyroxine and TRAb), thyroid ultrasound and orbital computed tomography. PBMCs came from around 10 ml fresh peripheral blood. Sequenced input: blood. This TCR derives from a woman aged 55-70 years with Graves' ophthalmopathy. This chain uses TRBV4-1 with TRBJ1-5, with no clear D. For the CDR3, the DNA is TGCGCCAGCAGCCAAGAGGAGTCTTTCAATCAGCCCCAGCATTTT. Amino acids: CASSQEESFNQPQHF.